This note documents a single TCR beta chain sequence. These data come from a study of blood T cell repertoires in COVID-19. Sequenced by immunoSEQ multiplex PCR; TCRdb stores in-frame clones only, minus some. The sample includes tens of thousands of clones, under 95% of them seen just once. The CDR3 sequence is 16 residues long. The germline V gene encodes CDR1 SNHLY and CDR2 FYNNEI. Trimming left V 3 bases short and J 2 bases short, with 14 bases between. Sequencing input: peripheral blood. The chain recombines TRBV2 with TRBJ2-1; D is possibly TRBD2 (7 bases). The source is a man aged 60 to 75 with acute or convalescent COVID-19. In DNA form, the CDR3 reads TGTGCCAGCAGTGACTTGGCGGGGGCGACCTACAATGAGCAGTTCTTC. Protein: CASSDLAGATYNEQFF.